A selection of T cell receptor beta chains follows, all from one sample in a study of blood T cell repertoires in COVID-19. Profiled with immunoSEQ multiplex PCR; TCRdb holds only in-frame clones, not every one. The sample records some 190,000 clones, 70% to 80% being singletons. Input material: PBMCs or T cells enriched from blood (not recorded which). The receptors stem from a man between 60 and 75 years old who had been exposed to COVID-19. CDR3s include the opening cysteine and the closing phenylalanine or tryptophan. The D gene is left open where the match is weak. Only part of the rows carry a size: once, few, many, or a class if the clone is expanded.

j_call v_call clone_size d_call cdr3_aa cdr3_nt
TRBJ2-3 TRBV7-3 - - CASSLRQGGTDTQYF TGTGCCAGCAGCTTACGCCAGGGTGGGACAGATACGCAGTATTTT
TRBJ1-2 TRBV6-6 - TRBD1 CASTGTTGSIDGYTF TGTGCCAGCACCGGAACGACAGGGAGTATCGATGGCTACACCTTC
TRBJ2-7 TRBV28 - - CASSLSLAKTYEQYF TGTGCCAGCAGTCTCAGTCTAGCGAAAACCTACGAGCAGTACTTC
TRBJ1-2 TRBV27 few TRBD1 CASSPLDRVADYTF TGTGCCAGCAGCCCCCTCGACAGGGTCGCTGACTACACCTTC
TRBJ2-2 TRBV6-5 once TRBD2 CASSLVAGDEGELFF TGTGCCAGCAGTTTGGTAGCGGGAGACGAGGGGGAGCTGTTTTTT
TRBJ1-1 TRBV14 - - CASSQEVGGRILPMNTEAFF TGTGCCAGCAGCCAAGAGGTCGGGGGGCGCATTTTGCCTATGAACACTGAAGCTTTCTTT
TRBJ2-2 TRBV3-1/TRBV3-2 few TRBD2 CASSQAISGITGELFF TGTGCCAGCAGCCAAGCGATTAGCGGGATCACCGGGGAGCTGTTTTTT
TRBJ2-2 TRBV7-2 - TRBD2 CASSPLSGRAGELFF TGTGCCAGCAGCCCTTTGAGCGGGAGAGCCGGGGAGCTGTTTTTT
TRBJ1-5 TRBV28 - - CASSDSQPQHF TGTGCCAGCAGCGACAGTCAGCCCCAGCATTTT
TRBJ2-2 TRBV19 - - CASNGRGYTGELFF TGTGCCAGTAACGGCAGGGGTTACACCGGGGAGCTGTTTTTT
TRBJ1-5 TRBV11-2 - TRBD1 CASSGSGGRVDQPQHF TGTGCCAGCAGCGGTTCAGGGGGGCGTGTGGATCAGCCCCAGCATTTT
TRBJ2-3 TRBV12-5 - TRBD1 CASGFNGQVHTDTQYF TGTGCTAGTGGTTTTAACGGACAGGTGCACACAGATACGCAGTATTTT
TRBJ1-5 TRBV7-2 - TRBD1 CASSPAPGQGGALYQPQHF TGTGCCAGCAGCCCCGCTCCGGGACAGGGAGGAGCCCTCTATCAGCCCCAGCATTTT
TRBJ2-1 TRBV6-6 few TRBD2 CASSPTSGRTSTYNEQFF TGTGCCAGCAGTCCCACTAGCGGGAGAACCAGCACCTACAATGAGCAGTTCTTC
TRBJ2-7 TRBV18 - TRBD2 CASSPRTSGAYEQYF TGTGCCAGCTCACCAAGGACTAGCGGTGCCTACGAGCAGTACTTC
TRBJ2-7 TRBV15 - - CATSRDLGRGLEQYF TGTGCCACCAGCAGAGATCTAGGACGGGGACTCGAGCAGTACTTC
TRBJ1-1 TRBV9 - - CASSVGIGQGNTEAFF TGTGCCAGCAGCGTAGGAATTGGGCAGGGGAACACTGAAGCTTTCTTT
TRBJ2-5 TRBV7-8 - - CASSLVGWAETQYF TGTGCCAGCAGCTTAGTAGGTTGGGCAGAGACCCAGTACTTC
TRBJ1-6 TRBV7-9 - TRBD1 CASSLPTGLNSPLHF TGTGCCAGCAGCTTACCGACAGGGTTAAATTCACCCCTCCACTTT
TRBJ1-5 TRBV9 few TRBD1 CASSATGGAGVQPQHF TGTGCCAGCAGCGCGACAGGGGGCGCGGGGGTTCAGCCCCAGCATTTT
TRBJ2-7 TRBV11-2 - TRBD1 CASSLGQGRQQYF TGTGCCAGCAGCTTAGGACAGGGCCGCCAGCAGTACTTC
TRBJ2-2 TRBV30 - - CAWSQDWVKLFF TGTGCCTGGAGCCAGGACTGGGTGAAGCTGTTTTTT
TRBJ2-1 TRBV7-3 - TRBD2 CASSSPGSGGNSYNEQFF TGTGCCAGCAGCTCTCCCGGTAGCGGGGGAAACTCCTACAATGAGCAGTTCTTC
TRBJ1-2 TRBV19 - - CASSIVAGGYYGYTF TGTGCCAGTAGTATAGTGGCGGGGGGCTACTATGGCTACACCTTC
TRBJ1-2 TRBV7-2 once - CASSLDRQIVYGYTF TGTGCCAGCAGCTTAGACCGACAAATCGTCTATGGCTACACCTTC
TRBJ1-2 TRBV24-1 - TRBD1 CATSDPRDSQTNYGYTF TGTGCCACCAGTGATCCCCGGGACAGTCAAACTAACTATGGCTACACCTTC
TRBJ2-3 TRBV28 once TRBD2 CASYRTSGRGVDTQYF TGTGCCAGTTATCGGACTAGCGGGAGAGGGGTAGATACGCAGTATTTT
TRBJ1-5 TRBV6-5 - - CASSSGGNQPQHF TGTGCCAGCAGTTCCGGGGGGAATCAGCCCCAGCATTTT
TRBJ2-1 TRBV19 - - CASSLKLSSYNEQFF TGTGCCAGTAGTCTCAAGTTGAGCTCCTACAATGAGCAGTTCTTC
TRBJ2-3 TRBV7-9 - - CASSRSPPTYTQYF TGTGCCAGCAGCCGATCGCCGCCTACTTATACGCAGTATTTT
TRBJ2-7 TRBV7-6 - TRBD1 CASSLRGAPGQGNSPNYEQYF TGTGCCAGCAGCTTAAGGGGTGCCCCGGGACAGGGTAATTCCCCCAATTACGAGCAGTACTTC
TRBJ1-5 TRBV19 few - CASSDPRGNQPQHF TGTGCCAGTAGTGATCCCCGGGGGAATCAGCCCCAGCATTTT
TRBJ2-6 TRBV5-4 - TRBD1 CASRTGFGANVLTF TGTGCCAGTAGGACAGGGTTTGGGGCCAACGTCCTGACTTTC
TRBJ1-2 TRBV5-4 - - CASSRGGALDGYTF TGTGCCAGCAGCCGAGGGGGGGCTTTAGATGGCTACACCTTC
TRBJ2-1 TRBV3-1/TRBV3-2 - TRBD2 CASTSSGSNEQFF TGTGCCAGCACCTCAAGCGGGAGCAATGAGCAGTTCTTC
TRBJ2-3 TRBV5-1 - TRBD2 CASSLTGGADTQYF TGCGCCAGCAGCTTGACGGGAGGGGCAGATACGCAGTATTTT
TRBJ1-6 TRBV28 - - CASSQAGRTLYNSPLHF TGTGCCAGCAGTCAAGCGGGACGGACCCTCTATAATTCACCCCTCCACTTT
TRBJ1-2 TRBV10-1 - TRBD1 CASRPLGTGVRYGYTF TGCGCCAGCAGGCCGCTTGGGACAGGCGTCCGCTATGGCTACACCTTC
TRBJ1-6 TRBV30 - - CAWSVLTGSSGSPLHF TGTGCCTGGAGTGTACTCACAGGTTCCTCTGGGTCACCCCTCCACTTT
TRBJ1-5 TRBV24-1 - - CATSEIAGQPQHF TGTGCCACCAGTGAGATTGCGGGGCAGCCCCAGCATTTT
TRBJ1-2 TRBV3-1/TRBV3-2 - - CASSQDLRGVKGGYTF TGTGCCAGCAGCCAAGATTTGCGGGGGGTTAAGGGTGGCTACACCTTC
TRBJ1-5 TRBV2 - TRBD1 CASSPGQGALQPQHF TGTGCCAGCAGTCCCGGACAGGGGGCTCTTCAGCCCCAGCATTTT
TRBJ2-1 TRBV28 - TRBD1 CASSRQGAVGNEQFF TGTGCCAGCAGTCGACAGGGGGCGGTAGGCAATGAGCAGTTCTTC
TRBJ1-6 TRBV7-2 - TRBD1 CASSWGQTRPHNSPLHF TGTGCCAGCAGCTGGGGACAGACTCGGCCGCATAATTCACCCCTCCACTTT
TRBJ2-1 TRBV6-6 - TRBD2 CASRDWGGGNEQFF TGTGCCAGCAGGGACTGGGGCGGGGGTAATGAGCAGTTCTTC